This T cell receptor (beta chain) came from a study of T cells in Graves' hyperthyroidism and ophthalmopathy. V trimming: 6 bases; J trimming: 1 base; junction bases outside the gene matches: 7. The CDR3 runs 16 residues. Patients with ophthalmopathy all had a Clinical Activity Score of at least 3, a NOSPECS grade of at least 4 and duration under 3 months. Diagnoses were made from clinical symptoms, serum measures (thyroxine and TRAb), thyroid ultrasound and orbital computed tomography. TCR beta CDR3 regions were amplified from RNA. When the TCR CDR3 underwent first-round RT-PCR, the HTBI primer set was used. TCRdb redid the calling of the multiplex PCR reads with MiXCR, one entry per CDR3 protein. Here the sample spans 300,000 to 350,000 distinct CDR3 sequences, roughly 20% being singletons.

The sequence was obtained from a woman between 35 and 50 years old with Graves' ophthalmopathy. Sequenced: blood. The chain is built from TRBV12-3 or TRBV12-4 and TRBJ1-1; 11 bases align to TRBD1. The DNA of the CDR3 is TGTGCCAGCAGCGAGGGGACAGGGGGATGGAACACTGAAGCTTTCTTT. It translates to CASSEGTGGWNTEAFF.